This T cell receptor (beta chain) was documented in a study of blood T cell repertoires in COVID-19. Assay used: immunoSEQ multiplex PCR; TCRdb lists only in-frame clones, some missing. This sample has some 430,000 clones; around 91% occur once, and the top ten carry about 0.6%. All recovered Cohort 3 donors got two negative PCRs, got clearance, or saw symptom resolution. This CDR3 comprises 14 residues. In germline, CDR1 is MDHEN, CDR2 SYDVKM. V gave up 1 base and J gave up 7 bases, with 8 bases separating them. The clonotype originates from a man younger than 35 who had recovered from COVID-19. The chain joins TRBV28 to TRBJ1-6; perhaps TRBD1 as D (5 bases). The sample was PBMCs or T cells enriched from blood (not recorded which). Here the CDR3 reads CASSLSQANSPLHF. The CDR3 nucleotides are TGTGCCAGCAGTTTATCACAGGCGAATTCACCCCTCCACTTT.